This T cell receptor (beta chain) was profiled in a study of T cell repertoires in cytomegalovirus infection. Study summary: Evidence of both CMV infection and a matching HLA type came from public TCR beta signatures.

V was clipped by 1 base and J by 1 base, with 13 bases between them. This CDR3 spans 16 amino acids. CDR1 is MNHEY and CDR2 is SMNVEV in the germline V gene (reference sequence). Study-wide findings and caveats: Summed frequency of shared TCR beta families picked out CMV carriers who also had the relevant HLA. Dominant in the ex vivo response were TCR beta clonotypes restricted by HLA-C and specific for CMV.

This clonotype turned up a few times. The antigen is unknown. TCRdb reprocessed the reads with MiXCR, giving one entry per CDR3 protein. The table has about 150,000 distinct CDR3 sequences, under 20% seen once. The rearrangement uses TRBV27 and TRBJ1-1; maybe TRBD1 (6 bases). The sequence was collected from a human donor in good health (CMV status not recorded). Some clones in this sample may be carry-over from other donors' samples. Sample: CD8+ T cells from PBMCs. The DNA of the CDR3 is TGTGCCAGCAGTTTATTTTTTGGGGGGGCGAACACTGAAGCTTTCTTT. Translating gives CASSLFFGGANTEAFF.